This T cell receptor (beta chain) was sequenced in a study of T cell responses to AZD1222 COVID-19 vaccine. For the study at large: Pooling covered second doses at about 4 or about 12 weeks.

To note about this clone: Its target is unknown.

Assay used: immunoSEQ multiplex PCR; TCRdb lists only in-frame clones, some missing. This sample yields around 150,000 clones, of which 85% to 95% are seen a single time; around 0.66% belongs to the top ten. This CDR3 region has 11 residues. Trimming took 3 bases from V and 7 from J, leaving 4 bases between them. General study points: There were mostly white British donors and more females than males, and clonal diversity was possibly underestimated. Spike-specific TCR breadth and depth were elevated following two AZD1222 doses. Among those given AZD1222, only five to seven were seropositive at baseline.

The source material was peripheral blood, sampled on day 0 of AZD1222 vaccination. The rearrangement uses TRBV12-3 or TRBV12-4 and TRBJ2-4; D remains unclear. This receptor was identified in an adult in good health. The CDR3 sequence: CASSFMNIQYF. In DNA form, the CDR3 reads TGTGCCAGCAGTTTTATGAACATTCAGTACTTC.